A selection of T cell receptor beta chains follows, all from one sample in a study of blood T cell repertoires in COVID-19. TCRdb's table, derived via immunoSEQ multiplex PCR, lists solely in-frame clones and lacks some. The sample yields about 230,000 clones, 70% to 85% seen once. The sample comprised peripheral blood. These receptors originate from a man aged 35 to 55 who had recovered from COVID-19. Each CDR3 is given with its conserved first and last residue. D genes are given only for firm matches. Some rows have no size entry. The others give once, few or many, or a class for an expanded clone.

d_call,j_call,v_call,clone_size,cdr3_nt,cdr3_aa
TRBD2,TRBJ2-3,TRBV7-9,NA,TGTGCCAGCAGCTTAGGGTCAGCGGGGGTTGGGACAGATACGCAGTATTTT,CASSLGSAGVGTDTQYF
NA,TRBJ1-1,TRBV7-2,NA,TGTGCCAGCAGCCCAGCCAGGATGAACACTGAAGCTTTCTTT,CASSPARMNTEAFF
TRBD1,TRBJ2-2,TRBV18,NA,TGTGCCAGCTCATCCCGGGACAGCGCGAACACCGGGGAGCTGTTTTTT,CASSSRDSANTGELFF
TRBD2,TRBJ2-5,TRBV18,few,TGTGCCAGCTCACCACTAATAAGGACTAGCGGGATGACCCAGTACTTC,CASSPLIRTSGMTQYF
TRBD2,TRBJ2-7,TRBV3-1/TRBV3-2,NA,TGTGCCAGCAGCCAAGAGGGGGGGGAGCAGTACTTC,CASSQEGGEQYF
TRBD2,TRBJ2-2,TRBV18,NA,TGTGCCAGCTCACCACCGAGCATAGCGGGAATCGGGGAGCTGTTTTTT,CASSPPSIAGIGELFF
TRBD2,TRBJ2-1,TRBV10-3,NA,TGTGCCATCAGTGAGTCTCTAGCGGGAGGGGGTTACAATGAGCAGTTCTTC,CAISESLAGGGYNEQFF
TRBD2,TRBJ2-1,TRBV3-1/TRBV3-2,NA,TGTGCCAGCAGCCAAGGGACTAGCGGGACCTACAATGAGCAGTTCTTC,CASSQGTSGTYNEQFF
TRBD2,TRBJ2-5,TRBV5-5,NA,TGTGCCAGCAGCTTGGAAGCGGGGGCGGGGCAAGAGACCCAGTACTTC,CASSLEAGAGQETQYF
TRBD1,TRBJ2-2,TRBV5-6,few,TGTGCCAGCAGCTATTTCGGGACAGAAACCGGGGAGCTGTTTTTT,CASSYFGTETGELFF
NA,TRBJ1-5,TRBV5-1,NA,TGCGCCAGCGCCGAACAGGGTCCCAATCAGCCCCAGCATTTT,CASAEQGPNQPQHF
TRBD2,TRBJ2-5,TRBV25-1,NA,TGTGCCAGCAGTGAAATTGCGGGGGGGCCTGAGACCCAGTACTTC,CASSEIAGGPETQYF
NA,TRBJ1-5,TRBV6-5,NA,TGTGCCAGCAGTCGCCCGGGGGTCAATCAGCCCCAGCATTTT,CASSRPGVNQPQHF
NA,TRBJ1-1,TRBV5-1,few,TGCGCCAGCAGCTCATCGGGGATGAACACTGAAGCTTTCTTT,CASSSSGMNTEAFF
TRBD2,TRBJ2-1,TRBV4-1,NA,TGCGCCAGCAGTCTGACTAGCGGGACTGGGGATGAGCAGTTCTTC,CASSLTSGTGDEQFF
TRBD2,TRBJ2-1,TRBV4-3,few,TGCGCCAGCAGCCAAGATGAGCGGGAGATATACAATGAGCAGTTCTTC,CASSQDEREIYNEQFF
TRBD1,TRBJ2-7,TRBV11-3,few,TGTGCCAGCAGCTCCGGGACAGGACCTTCCTACGAGCAGTACTTC,CASSSGTGPSYEQYF
NA,TRBJ2-7,TRBV6-1,NA,TGTGCCAGCAGTGAATTAACAGTCGTCTACGAGCAGTACTTC,CASSELTVVYEQYF
NA,TRBJ1-1,TRBV5-1,NA,TGCGCCAGCAGCCCCTACACGGGAGGGGGAACTGAAGCTTTCTTT,CASSPYTGGGTEAFF
TRBD1,TRBJ2-1,TRBV7-7,NA,TGTGCCAGCAGCCCCACCGACAGGGCCCTTCACAATGAGCAGTTCTTC,CASSPTDRALHNEQFF
TRBD1,TRBJ1-2,TRBV10-3,NA,TGTGCCATCAGTGAGCTTGGGACAGGGGATGGCTACACCTTC,CAISELGTGDGYTF
NA,TRBJ2-5,TRBV7-8,few,TGTGCCAGCAGCTTAGCTCTAGAGACCCAGTACTTC,CASSLALETQYF
NA,TRBJ1-2,TRBV7-9,few,TGTGCCAGCAGCATAACGGACAGCTATGGCTACACCTTC,CASSITDSYGYTF
TRBD1,TRBJ2-7,TRBV19,NA,TGTGCCAGTAGTAACCTTGGGACAGGGGGTGCCTACGAGCAGTACTTC,CASSNLGTGGAYEQYF
NA,TRBJ2-3,TRBV9,NA,TGTGCCAGCAGCGTCGGAGGGAGGGATACGCAGTATTTT,CASSVGGRDTQYF
NA,TRBJ1-1,TRBV29-1,NA,TGCAGCGTTGAGGGCAGGGTGAACACTGAAGCTTTCTTT,CSVEGRVNTEAFF
TRBD1,TRBJ1-2,TRBV6-5,NA,TGTGCCAGCAGTTACCCGGTGGGACAGAACTATGGCTACACCTTC,CASSYPVGQNYGYTF
TRBD2,TRBJ2-1,TRBV7-8,NA,TGTGCCAGCGGACCTAGCGGGACTTACAATGAGCAGTTCTTC,CASGPSGTYNEQFF
TRBD1,TRBJ2-7,TRBV5-1,NA,TGCGCCAGCAGTTCTGGACAGGGCAGGGTTTTCGACGAGCAGTACTTC,CASSSGQGRVFDEQYF
TRBD1,TRBJ1-5,TRBV5-6,NA,TGTGCCAGCAGCGGCACCCGGACAGGGGGCGGCAATCAGCCCCAGCATTTT,CASSGTRTGGGNQPQHF
NA,TRBJ1-1,TRBV10-3,few,TGTGCCATCAGTGAGTCAGGGAGAACTGAAGCTTTCTTT,CAISESGRTEAFF
NA,TRBJ1-5,TRBV5-1,NA,TGCGCCAGCAGCTTGGGGGCAGTAGATCAGCCCCAGCATTTT,CASSLGAVDQPQHF
NA,TRBJ1-4,TRBV14,NA,TGTGCCAGCAGCCTTCAGGTTCGAGAAAAACTGTTTTTT,CASSLQVREKLFF
NA,TRBJ1-2,TRBV27,few,TGTGCCAGCAGTTTAGCCCCGAGCGGGGGCGCCTTC,CASSLAPSGGAF
NA,TRBJ2-1,TRBV12-1,NA,TGTGCCAGCAGCTTTCAACTAGCGGGAGGGAGGAGGTACAATGAGCAGTTCTTC,CASSFQLAGGRRYNEQFF
NA,TRBJ1-6,TRBV27,NA,TGTGCCAGCAGTTTATTTCCGAGCTCCTATAATTCACCCCTCCACTTT,CASSLFPSSYNSPLHF
NA,TRBJ2-7,TRBV18,once,TGTGCCAGCTCACCAAAACGGGGAACCTACGAGCAGTACTTC,CASSPKRGTYEQYF
TRBD1,TRBJ1-1,TRBV6-5,NA,TGTGCCAGCAGAGCCGGGACAGGTTACACTGAAGCTTTCTTT,CASRAGTGYTEAFF
NA,TRBJ2-5,TRBV20-1,once,TGCAGTGCTAGTCGCCGGGAGTACCAAGAGACCCAGTACTTC,CSASRREYQETQYF
TRBD2,TRBJ2-2,TRBV7-8,NA,TGTGCCAGCAGGGAGAGGGCGGGGGGACGCACCGGGGAGCTGTTTTTT,CASRERAGGRTGELFF
TRBD2,TRBJ2-3,TRBV7-2,NA,TGTGCCAGCAGCTTACTAGCGGAAAGCACAGATACGCAGTATTTT,CASSLLAESTDTQYF
TRBD1,TRBJ2-7,TRBV6-2/TRBV6-3,NA,TGTGCCAGCAGTTCCGTCAAACAGGGGGCAAGGTACGAGCAGTACTTC,CASSSVKQGARYEQYF